The 21 T cell receptor beta chains below were found in one sample sequenced in a study of T cell clones after liver transplantation. TCRdb's table, derived via immunoSEQ multiplex PCR, lists solely in-frame clones and lacks some. The sample includes about 75,000 clones, around 84% of them seen just once. The sequencing used CD4+ T cells from blood, collected less than 50 months after liver transplant. The receptors derive from a human patient who received a liver transplant. Some T cells could come from the graft donor.

The rearrangement links TRBV5-1 to TRBJ2-1; TRBD2 is a possible D gene (6 bases). The CDR3 contains 18 residues. Germline CDR1 is SGHRS and CDR2 is YFSETQ. Trimming took 7 bases from V and 1 from J, leaving 24 bases between them. CDR3 nucleotide sequence: TGCGCCAGCCGGTCAGAGTCGGGGCTCGGAGGGTCCTACAATGAGCAGTTCTTC. This translates into CASRSESGLGGSYNEQFF.

This rearrangement joins TRBV29-1 to TRBJ2-3, with TRBD1 as a possible D gene (6 bases). The germline V gene has CDR1 SQVTM and CDR2 ANQGSEA. Trimming cost V 6 bases and J 4 bases, with 14 bases left between them. This CDR3 has 13 amino acids. The CDR3 DNA follows: TGCAGCGTGGAGGTCAGGGGTTCAGATACGCAGTATTTT. It yields the protein CSVEVRGSDTQYF.

J is TRBJ2-1 and V is TRBV9, with 10 bases aligning to TRBD2. The trim removed 4 bases at V and 9 bases at J, leaving 13 bases unmatched. CDR3 size: 16 residues. Germline assignment: CDR1 SGDLS and CDR2 YYNGEE. The CDR3, as DNA: TGTGCCAGCAGCCCGGGGGGGCTAGCGGGAGTTATTGAGCAGTTCTTC. Amino acids: CASSPGGLAGVIEQFF.

This rearrangement joins TRBV5-5 to TRBJ2-1; 10 nucleotides align to TRBD2. Germline lookup yields CDR1 SGHKS and CDR2 YYEKEE (reference sequence). The CDR3 loop spans 18 amino acids. The ends lost 5 bases at V and 2 bases at J; junction bases unmatched: 13. The CDR3 sequence is CASSFGTSAGTTYNEQFF. The DNA for the CDR3 is TGTGCCAGCAGTTTCGGGACTAGCGCAGGTACAACCTACAATGAGCAGTTCTTC.

This rearrangement joins TRBV4-2 to TRBJ2-1, with D perhaps TRBD2 (5 bases). Germline CDR1 reads LGHNA; CDR2 reads YNFKEQ. Trimming shortened V by 4 bases and J by 5 bases, and 12 bases separated the two germline ends. The CDR3 contains 14 residues. The CDR3 sequence: CASSPRLFDNEQFF. The CDR3 DNA sequence: TGTGCCAGCAGCCCCAGACTATTCGACAATGAGCAGTTCTTC.

This clone showed up just once. Given a much more abundant clone one base away, this may be a read error. Other DNA sequences in the same sample also yield this CDR3. This chain joins TRBV2 and TRBJ2-6, with a weak D call TRBD1 (6 bases). The CDR3 contains 14 residues. Trimming removed 5 bases from V and 1 base from J, with 6 bases in between. Germline V CDR1 and CDR2: SNHLY, FYNNEI. The CDR3 nucleotides are TGTGCCAGCAGTACAGGGTCTGGGGCCAACGTCCTGACTTTC. Its translation is CASSTGSGANVLTF.

This clone was picked up a small number of times. This chain joins TRBV2 and TRBJ2-1; 7 bases line up with TRBD2. V was clipped by 6 bases and J by 1 base; unmatched bases: 12. The CDR3 sequence is 17 residues long. CDR1 and CDR2 (germline): SNHLY, FYNNEI. The CDR3 nucleotides are TGTGCCAGCAGAGAGGCCCCAGCGGGAAAGTCCTACAATGAGCAGTTCTTC. Protein: CASREAPAGKSYNEQFF.

V gene TRBV2 combines with J gene TRBJ2-3, with D tentatively TRBD1 or TRBD2 (5 bases each). The V and J ends lost 4 bases and 0 bases respectively, with 11 bases between them. The CDR3 is made up of 15 amino acids. Looked up from germline, CDR1 is SNHLY and CDR2 is FYNNEI. CDR3 nucleotides: TGTGCCAGCAGTGTTGGGGGATACAGCACAGATACGCAGTATTTT. It yields the protein CASSVGGYSTDTQYF.

The chain carries TRBV19 and TRBJ2-7; 7 bases are a match to TRBD1. Germline V gene lookup returns CDR1 LNHDA and CDR2 SQIVND (reference sequence). The CDR3 contains 14 residues. V gave up 7 bases and J gave up 5 bases; unmatched junction bases: 11. This chain's CDR3 is CASKLDRFSDEQYF. CDR3 nucleotide sequence: TGTGCCAGTAAATTGGACAGGTTCAGCGACGAGCAGTACTTC.

The chain has TRBV7-3 and TRBJ1-2; 7 nucleotides align to TRBD1. Germline assignment: CDR1 SGHTA and CDR2 FQGTGA. CDR3 length equals 16 residues. V lost 1 base, J lost 8 bases, and 13 bases stayed unmatched. The CDR3 bases are TGTGCCAGCAGCTTAAGAGCCAGCGACAGGGCGGAGGGCTACACCTTC. Translating gives CASSLRASDRAEGYTF. Full variable domain (missing parts from reference TRBV7-3 and TRBJ1-2): GAGVSQTPSNKVTEKGKYVELRCDPISGHTALYWYRQSLGQGPEFLIYFQGTGAADDSGLPNDRFFAVRPEGSVSTLKIQRTERGDSAVYLCASSLRASDRAEGYTFGSGTRLTVV.

This chain links TRBV11-1 with TRBJ1-5; D may be TRBD1 (6 bases). The CDR3 runs to 18 residues. The germline V gene has CDR1 SGHAT and CDR2 FQDESV (reference sequence). The V end lost 2 bases, the J end lost 0 bases, and 17 bases lay between the germline ends. The CDR3 nucleotides read TGTGCCAGCAGCTTAAAAGGGGGGCAGGGTGTTAGCAATCAGCCCCAGCATTTT. The encoded protein is CASSLKGGQGVSNQPQHF. Full variable domain (rest looked up from reference TRBV11-1 and TRBJ1-5): EAEVAQSPRYKITEKSQAVAFWCDPISGHATLYWYRQILGQGPELLVQFQDESVVDDSQLPKDRFSAERLKGVDSTLKIQPAELGDSAMYLCASSLKGGQGVSNQPQHFGDGTRLSIL.

This clone was recorded a few times. The V call is TRBV11-2, the J call TRBJ1-5; no firm D call. The CDR3 covers 12 residues. Germline values: CDR1 SGHAT, CDR2 FQNNGV. V lost 0 bases and J 6 bases, leaving 3 bases between the germline ends. The CDR3 here is CASSLDSQPQHF. The CDR3 nucleotides are TGTGCCAGCAGCTTAGACTCTCAGCCCCAGCATTTT.

This chain joins TRBV11-3 and TRBJ2-5; D is perhaps TRBD2 (7 bases). V lost 5 bases and J 5 bases, leaving 15 bases between the germline ends. The V gene's germline CDR1 is SGHNT and CDR2 YENEEA. The CDR3 consists of 14 residues. CDR3 nucleotide sequence: TGTGCCAGCAGCGGGGGGGCGCCGACGGAGACCCAGTACTTC. Amino acid sequence: CASSGGAPTETQYF.

The rearrangement joins TRBV11-3 to TRBJ2-2; the D call may be TRBD1 or TRBD2 (5 bases each). This CDR3 is 15 amino acids long. V dropped 3 bases and J dropped 3 bases, with 11 bases sitting between them. In germline, CDR1 is SGHNT, CDR2 YENEEA. The CDR3 sequence is CASSFNGGDTGELFF. CDR3 nucleotide sequence: TGTGCCAGCAGCTTCAATGGGGGAGACACCGGGGAGCTGTTTTTT.

The gene calls are TRBV15 and TRBJ2-5; TRBD2 might be the D (6 bases). Per germline, CDR1 LNHNV and CDR2 YYDKDF (reference sequence). This CDR3 comprises 14 residues. V shed 3 bases and J shed 5 bases, with 13 bases lying between them. The DNA of the CDR3 is TGTGCCACCAGCAGGACTAGACTAGAGGAGACCCAGTACTTC. It specifies CATSRTRLEETQYF. The whole variable domain, filled in from reference TRBV15 and TRBJ2-5, reads DAMVIQNPRYQVTQFGKPVTLSCSQTLNHNVMYWYQQKSSQAPKLLFHYYDKDFNNEADTPDNFQSRRPNTSFCFLDIRSPGLGDTAMYLCATSRTRLEETQYFGPGTRLLVL.

This rearrangement joins TRBV4-1 to TRBJ1-4; no firm D call. The CDR3 extends over 14 amino acids. CDR1 is MGHRA, CDR2 YSYEKL, per germline. The V end was cut by 2 bases, the J end by 8 bases, with 12 bases between. The CDR3 region is CASSQLVRAEKLFF. The CDR3 coding sequence is TGCGCCAGCAGCCAACTGGTACGGGCGGAAAAACTGTTTTTT.

J is TRBJ2-1 and V is TRBV4-3; 10 bases map to TRBD2. The ends lost 1 base at V and 10 bases at J; junction bases unmatched: 22. Germline CDR1 reads LGHNA; CDR2 reads YSLEER. The CDR3 consists of 20 residues. Written as DNA, the CDR3 is TGCGCCAGCAGCCAAGGGGCTAGGAAGCGGGGGGGTCGCCTCGGAGGGGAGCAGTTCTTC. Its translation: CASSQGARKRGGRLGGEQFF.

At least ten counts were recorded for this clone. The chain uses TRBV27 and TRBJ1-2, with D maybe TRBD1 (5 bases). From germline, CDR1 is MNHEY and CDR2 SMNVEV (reference sequence). Trimming pared 5 bases from V and 8 bases from J, leaving 18 bases between. This CDR3 comprises 14 residues. This CDR3 is CASSPRPGQKGYTF. The CDR3, as DNA: TGTGCCAGCAGTCCCAGGCCGGGGCAAAAGGGCTACACCTTC.

V is TRBV28 and J is TRBJ2-7; D is perhaps TRBD1 or TRBD2 (5 bases each). The ends were cut back, 4 bases at V and 4 bases at J, with 8 bases in the middle. CDR1 and CDR2 from the germline V gene are MDHEN and SYDVKM. The CDR3 has 12 residues. The CDR3 coding sequence is TGTGCCAGCAGTTCGGGGCTGTACGAGCAGTACTTC. Encoded protein: CASSSGLYEQYF.

The chain is built from TRBV29-1 and TRBJ2-5; unclear D gene. V dropped 6 bases and J dropped 4 bases, with 9 bases sitting between them. Germline assignment: CDR1 SQVTM and CDR2 ANQGSEA. This CDR3 comprises 11 residues. The CDR3 protein is CSVRAGETQYF. CDR3 sequence (DNA): TGCAGCGTCCGGGCAGGAGAGACCCAGTACTTC.

This chain links TRBV4-3 with TRBJ2-3, with 14 bases fitting TRBD2. The CDR3 has 16 residues. CDR1 is LGHNA, CDR2 YSLEER, per germline. Trimming took 6 bases from V and 4 from J; bases not matched to a gene: 6. The CDR3 region has the DNA TGCGCCAGCAGACCTAGACTAGCGGGAGGGGCAGATACGCAGTATTTT. Its protein is CASRPRLAGGADTQYF.